This T cell receptor beta chain comes out of a study of Ad26.COV2.S vaccination and SARS-CoV-2 variants. Clones were sequenced by immunoSEQ multiplex PCR, and TCRdb holds only the in-frame ones, with some missing. The sample has about 350,000 clones, around 87% seen once. As for treatment: around 19 received Ad26.COV2.S at low or high dose, single or two shots; about 5 received placebo; per-sample allocation not given. Sample collection was performed on day 63 after the first vaccine or placebo injection. Study observations and caveats: Once vaccination had occurred, spike-specific CD8+ and CD4+ T cell responses reportedly showed substantial breadth. Placebo recipients showed lower spike-specific TCR breadth than vaccinees. Across vaccine and placebo recipients, the breadth of non-spike TCRs was similar.

Regarding this clone: The antigen remains unidentified.

Sequenced material: peripheral blood, taken in a trial of Ad26.COV2.S vaccine versus placebo. This sequence originates from a person aged 18 to 59 who received the Ad26.COV2.S COVID-19 vaccine or a placebo.

The CDR3 DNA follows: TGTGCCAGCAGCAAAGTAGGGGATCTCTCCTACGAGCAGTACTTC. Protein sequence: CASSKVGDLSYEQYF. The V and J genes are TRBV21-1 and TRBJ2-7; the table's D call of TRBD1 was not tested on the DNA. TRBV21-1 is a pseudogene segment. The CDR3 is 15 amino acids.